The present T cell receptor beta chain was sequenced within a study of early T cells in non-severe SARS-CoV-2 infection. TCRdb reprocessed the 5' RACE reads with MiXCR, giving one entry per CDR3 protein. The sample lists 68,000 or so distinct CDR3 sequences, more than 9% occurring once. This clonotype showed up many times. Trimming took off 4 bases at V and 6 bases at J, with 15 bases between the two ends. The germline gives CDR1 DFQATT, CDR2 SNEGSKA (reference sequence). The CDR3 contains 14 residues. This rearrangement joins TRBV20-1 to TRBJ2-2; D is perhaps TRBD2 (5 bases). The sequencing input was whole blood. This TCR derives from an adult who was a healthcare worker with PCR-confirmed SARS-CoV-2 infection or an uninfected control (not recorded which). CDR3 in amino acids: CSANPPGIAGELFF. CDR3 DNA: TGCAGTGCTAATCCCCCGGGGATCGCCGGGGAGCTGTTTTTT.